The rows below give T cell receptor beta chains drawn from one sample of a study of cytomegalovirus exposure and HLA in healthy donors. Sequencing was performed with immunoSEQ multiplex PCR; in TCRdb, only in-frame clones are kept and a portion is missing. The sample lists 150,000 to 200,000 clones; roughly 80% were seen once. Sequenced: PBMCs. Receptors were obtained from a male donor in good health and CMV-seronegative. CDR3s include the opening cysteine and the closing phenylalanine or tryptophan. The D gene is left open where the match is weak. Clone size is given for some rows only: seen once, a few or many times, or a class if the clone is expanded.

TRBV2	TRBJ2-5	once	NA	CASSEGQGFAIRETQYF	TGTGCCAGCAGTGAAGGGCAGGGTTTTGCCATCAGGGAGACCCAGTACTTC
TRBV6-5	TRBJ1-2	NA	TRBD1	CASSTSGDSYGYTF	TGTGCCAGCAGTACCAGTGGGGACAGCTATGGCTACACCTTC
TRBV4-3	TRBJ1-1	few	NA	CASSQSPGTEAFF	TGCGCCAGCAGCCAATCGCCCGGGACAGAAGCTTTCTTT
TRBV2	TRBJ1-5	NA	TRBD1	CASSLDRGGNQPQHF	TGTGCCAGCAGCCTTGACAGGGGAGGCAATCAGCCCCAGCATTTT
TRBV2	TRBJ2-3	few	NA	CASSARLHTDTQYF	TGTGCCAGCAGTGCCCGACTACACACAGATACGCAGTATTTT
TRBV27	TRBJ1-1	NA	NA	CASSILQASGTEAFF	TGTGCCAGCAGTATCCTACAGGCCTCGGGCACTGAAGCTTTCTTT
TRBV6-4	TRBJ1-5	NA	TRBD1	CASRGQASNQPQHF	TGTGCCAGCAGGGGACAGGCGAGCAATCAGCCCCAGCATTTT
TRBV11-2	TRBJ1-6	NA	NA	CASSLGSGYFYNSPLHF	TGTGCCAGCAGCTTAGGGTCAGGGTATTTCTATAATTCACCCCTCCACTTT
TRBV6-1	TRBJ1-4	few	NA	CASISGTTQDEKLFF	TGTGCCAGCATCTCGGGCACCACACAGGATGAAAAACTGTTTTTT
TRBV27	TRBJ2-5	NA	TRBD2	CARGLAGGGQETQYF	TGTGCCAGAGGACTAGCGGGAGGGGGCCAAGAGACCCAGTACTTC
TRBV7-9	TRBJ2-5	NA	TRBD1	CASSLTGISETQYF	TGTGCCAGCAGCTTGACAGGGATCTCAGAGACCCAGTACTTC
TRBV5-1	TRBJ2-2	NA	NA	CASSSGGSANTGELFF	TGCGCCAGCAGTTCGGGCGGGTCGGCGAACACCGGGGAGCTGTTTTTT
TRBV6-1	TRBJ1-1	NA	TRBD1	CASMRGPDSQALF	TGTGCCAGCATGAGGGGGCCGGATTCTCAAGCTCTCTTT
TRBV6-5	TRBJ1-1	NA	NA	CASSYSLTSGGYGAFF	TGTGCCAGCAGTTACTCCCTAACCTCGGGAGGGTATGGCGCTTTCTTT
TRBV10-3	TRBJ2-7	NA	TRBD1	CAISAPGQGRLLSSYEQYF	TGTGCCATCAGTGCGCCGGGACAGGGGCGACTTCTGAGCTCCTACGAGCAGTACTTC
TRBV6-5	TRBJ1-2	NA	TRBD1	CASRPGTDYGYTF	TGTGCCAGCAGGCCCGGGACAGACTATGGCTACACCTTC
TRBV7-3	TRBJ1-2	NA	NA	CASSSGRTGYTF	TGTGCCAGCAGCTCTGGGAGAACTGGCTACACCTTC
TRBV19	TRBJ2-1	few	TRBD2	CASNRDYIYNEQFF	TGTGCCAGTAACCGGGACTATATCTACAATGAGCAGTTCTTC
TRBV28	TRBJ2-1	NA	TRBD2	CASSKPQGRGSGIYNEQFF	TGTGCCAGCAGTAAACCCCAGGGGCGAGGTAGCGGGATCTACAATGAGCAGTTCTTC
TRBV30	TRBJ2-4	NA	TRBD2	CASLGLAGSTKNIQYF	TGTGCCTCCCTTGGACTAGCGGGAAGCACCAAAAACATTCAGTACTTC
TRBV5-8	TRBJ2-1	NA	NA	CASSLMASGFNEQFF	TGTGCCAGCAGCCTTATGGCCAGCGGATTCAATGAGCAGTTCTTC
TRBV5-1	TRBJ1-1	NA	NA	CASSLTGGYEAFF	TGCGCCAGCAGCTTGACCGGGGGATATGAAGCTTTCTTT
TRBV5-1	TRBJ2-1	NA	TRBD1	CASSPGTGGAYNEQFF	TGCGCCAGCAGCCCGGGGACAGGCGGGGCGTACAATGAGCAGTTCTTC
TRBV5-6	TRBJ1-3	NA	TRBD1	CASSRRTGGSGNTIYF	TGTGCCAGCAGCAGAAGGACAGGGGGCTCTGGAAACACCATATATTTT
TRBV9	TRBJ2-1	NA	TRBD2	CASSVGGGYNEQFF	TGTGCCAGCAGCGTAGGGGGGGGTTACAATGAGCAGTTCTTC
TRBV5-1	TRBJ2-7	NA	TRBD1	CASSRSGTGGEEQYF	TGCGCCAGCAGCCGGTCGGGGACAGGGGGTGAAGAGCAGTACTTC
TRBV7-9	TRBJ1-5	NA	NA	CSSSPNRDQPQHF	TGTTCCAGCAGCCCAAACAGGGATCAGCCCCAGCATTTT
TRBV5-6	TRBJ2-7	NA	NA	CASSLEQGTIIYEQYF	TGTGCCAGCAGCTTGGAGCAGGGGACGATAATTTACGAGCAGTACTTC
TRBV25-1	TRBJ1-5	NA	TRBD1	CASEGGGQGTQPQHF	TGTGCCAGCGAAGGAGGGGGACAGGGGACTCAGCCCCAGCATTTT
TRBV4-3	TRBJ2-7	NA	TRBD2	CASSQDLSGRGEQYF	TGCGCCAGCAGCCAAGATCTGAGCGGGAGGGGGGAGCAGTACTTC
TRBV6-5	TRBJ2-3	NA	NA	CASSPGQYTDTQYF	TGTGCCAGCAGCCCCGGACAGTACACAGATACGCAGTATTTT
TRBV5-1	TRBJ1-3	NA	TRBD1	CASSLEGQGSGNTIYF	TGCGCCAGCAGCTTGGAGGGACAGGGCTCTGGAAACACCATATATTTT
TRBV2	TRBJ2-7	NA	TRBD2	CASSGPTSGGYEQYF	TGTGCCAGCAGTGGACCGACTAGCGGGGGCTACGAGCAGTACTTC
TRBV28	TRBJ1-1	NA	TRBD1	CASRRGQGTEAFF	TGTGCCAGCAGAAGGGGGCAGGGGACTGAAGCTTTCTTT
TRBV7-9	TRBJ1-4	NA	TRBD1	CASSFQTGNEKLFF	TGTGCCAGCAGCTTCCAGACAGGGAATGAAAAACTGTTTTTT
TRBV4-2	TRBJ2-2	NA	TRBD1	CASSQDRGHTGELFF	TGTGCCAGCAGCCAAGACAGGGGGCACACCGGGGAGCTGTTTTTT
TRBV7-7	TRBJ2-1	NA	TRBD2	CASSRTSGHNEQFF	TGTGCCAGCAGCCGGACTAGCGGACACAATGAGCAGTTCTTC
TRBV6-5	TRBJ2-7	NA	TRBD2	CASSRLAGDEQYF	TGTGCCAGCAGTCGACTAGCGGGGGACGAGCAGTACTTC